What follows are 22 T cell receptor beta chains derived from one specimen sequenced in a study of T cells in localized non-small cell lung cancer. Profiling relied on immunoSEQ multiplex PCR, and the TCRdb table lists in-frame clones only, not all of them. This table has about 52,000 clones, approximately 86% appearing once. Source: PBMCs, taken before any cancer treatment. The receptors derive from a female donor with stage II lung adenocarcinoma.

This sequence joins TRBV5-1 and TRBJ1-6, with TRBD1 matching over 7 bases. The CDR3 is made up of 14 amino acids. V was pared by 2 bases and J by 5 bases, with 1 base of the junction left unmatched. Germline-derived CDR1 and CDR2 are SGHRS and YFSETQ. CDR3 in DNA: TGCGCCAGCAGCTTCAGGGGGGATAATTCACCCCTCCACTTT. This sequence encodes CASSFRGDNSPLHF.

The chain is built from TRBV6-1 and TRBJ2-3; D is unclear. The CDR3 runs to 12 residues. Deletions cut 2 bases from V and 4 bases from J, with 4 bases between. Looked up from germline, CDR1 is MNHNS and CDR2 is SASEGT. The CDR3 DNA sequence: TGTGCCAGCAGTGAAAGATCAGATACGCAGTATTTT. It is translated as CASSERSDTQYF.

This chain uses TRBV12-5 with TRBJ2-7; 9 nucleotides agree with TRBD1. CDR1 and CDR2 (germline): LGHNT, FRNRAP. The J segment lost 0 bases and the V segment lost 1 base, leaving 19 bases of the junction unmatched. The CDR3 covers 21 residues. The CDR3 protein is CASGLAHPLPGVTGGSYEQYF. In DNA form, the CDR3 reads TGTGCTAGTGGTTTGGCTCACCCACTACCCGGGGTGACAGGGGGCTCCTACGAGCAGTACTTC. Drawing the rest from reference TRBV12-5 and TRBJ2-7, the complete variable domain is DARVTQTPRHKVTEMGQEVTMRCQPILGHNTVFWYRQTMMQGLELLAYFRNRAPLDDSGMPKDRFSAEMPDATLATLKIQPSEPRDSAVYFCASGLAHPLPGVTGGSYEQYFGPGTRLTVT.

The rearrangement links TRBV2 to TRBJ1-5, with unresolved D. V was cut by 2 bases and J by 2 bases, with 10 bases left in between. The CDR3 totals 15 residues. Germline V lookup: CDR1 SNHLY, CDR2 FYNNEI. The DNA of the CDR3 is TGTGCCAGCAGTGAAATTATCCGGGGCAATCAGCCCCAGCATTTT. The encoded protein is CASSEIIRGNQPQHF. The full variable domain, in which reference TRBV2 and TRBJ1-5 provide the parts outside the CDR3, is EPEVTQTPSHQVTQMGQEVILRCVPISNHLYFYWYRQILGQKVEFLVSFYNNEISEKSEIFDDQFSVERPDGSNFTLKIRSTKLEDSAMYFCASSEIIRGNQPQHFGDGTRLSIL.

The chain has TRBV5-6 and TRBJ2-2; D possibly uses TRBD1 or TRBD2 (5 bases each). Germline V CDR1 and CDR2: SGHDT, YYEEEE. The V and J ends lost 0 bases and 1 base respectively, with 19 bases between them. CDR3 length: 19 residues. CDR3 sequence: CASSLDRVGDFMNTGELFF. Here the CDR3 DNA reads TGTGCCAGCAGCTTGGATAGGGTGGGGGATTTTATGAACACCGGGGAGCTGTTTTTT.

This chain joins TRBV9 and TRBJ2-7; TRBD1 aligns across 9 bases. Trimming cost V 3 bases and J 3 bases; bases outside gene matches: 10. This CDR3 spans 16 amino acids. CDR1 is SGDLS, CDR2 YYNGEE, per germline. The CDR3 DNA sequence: TGTGCCAGCAGCGCCGGGTACGGGACAGGGATCTACGAGCAGTACTTC. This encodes CASSAGYGTGIYEQYF.

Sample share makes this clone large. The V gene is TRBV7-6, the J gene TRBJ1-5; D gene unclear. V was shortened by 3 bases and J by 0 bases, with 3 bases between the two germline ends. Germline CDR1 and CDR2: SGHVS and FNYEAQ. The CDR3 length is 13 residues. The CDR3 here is CASSLNSNQPQHF. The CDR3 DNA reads TGTGCCAGCAGCTTGAATAGCAATCAGCCCCAGCATTTT.

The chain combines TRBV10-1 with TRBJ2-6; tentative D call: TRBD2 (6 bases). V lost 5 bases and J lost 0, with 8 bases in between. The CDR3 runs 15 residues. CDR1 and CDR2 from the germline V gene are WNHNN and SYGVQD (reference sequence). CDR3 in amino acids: CASSPGGSGANVLTF. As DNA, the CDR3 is TGCGCCAGCAGTCCCGGGGGCTCTGGGGCCAACGTCCTGACTTTC.

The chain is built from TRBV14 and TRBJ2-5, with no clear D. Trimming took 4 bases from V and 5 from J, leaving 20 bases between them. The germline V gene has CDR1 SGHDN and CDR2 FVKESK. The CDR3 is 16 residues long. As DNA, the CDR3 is TGTGCCAGCAGCCCGCTCTCGGGCATGCGTGGGGAGACCCAGTACTTC. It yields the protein CASSPLSGMRGETQYF.

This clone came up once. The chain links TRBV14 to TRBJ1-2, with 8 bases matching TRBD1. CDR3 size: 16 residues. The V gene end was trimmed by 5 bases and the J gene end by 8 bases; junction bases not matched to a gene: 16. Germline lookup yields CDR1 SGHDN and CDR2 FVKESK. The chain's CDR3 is CASSTRQGSTTRGYTF. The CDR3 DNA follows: TGTGCCAGCAGCACCCGACAGGGGTCTACGACCAGGGGCTACACCTTC.

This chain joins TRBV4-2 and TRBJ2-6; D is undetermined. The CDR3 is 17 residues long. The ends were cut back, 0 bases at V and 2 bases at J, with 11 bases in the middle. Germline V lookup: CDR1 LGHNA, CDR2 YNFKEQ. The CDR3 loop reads CASSQEASATGANVLTF. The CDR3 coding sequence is TGTGCCAGCAGCCAAGAAGCGTCAGCTACTGGGGCCAACGTCCTGACTTTC.

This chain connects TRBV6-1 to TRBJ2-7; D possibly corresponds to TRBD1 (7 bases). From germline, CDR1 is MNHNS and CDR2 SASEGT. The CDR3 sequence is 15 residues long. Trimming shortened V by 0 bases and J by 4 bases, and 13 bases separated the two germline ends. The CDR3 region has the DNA TGTGCCAGCAGTGAAGCGTGGAGGGGGCTGTACGAGCAGTACTTC. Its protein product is CASSEAWRGLYEQYF.

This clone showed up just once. CDR3: CASSFPRGGNSPLHF. The CDR3 nucleotides are TGTGCCAGCAGCTTCCCTCGTGGGGGAAATTCACCCCTCCACTTT. The genes are TRBV7-8 and TRBJ1-6; possibly TRBD1 for D (5 bases). Germline V lookup: CDR1 SGHVS, CDR2 FQNEAQ. This CDR3 is built from 15 residues. V dropped 3 bases and J dropped 7 bases, with 13 bases sitting between them.

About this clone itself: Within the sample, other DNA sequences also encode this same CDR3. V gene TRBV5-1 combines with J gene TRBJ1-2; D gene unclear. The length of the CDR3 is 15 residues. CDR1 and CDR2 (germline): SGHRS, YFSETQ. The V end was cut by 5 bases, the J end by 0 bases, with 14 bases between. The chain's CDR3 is CASSLTPDSNYGYTF. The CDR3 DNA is TGCGCCAGCAGTTTGACCCCGGACTCTAACTATGGCTACACCTTC. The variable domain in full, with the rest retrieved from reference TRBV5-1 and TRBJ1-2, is KAGVTQTPRYLIKTRGQQVTLSCSPISGHRSVSWYQQTPGQGLQFLFEYFSETQRNKGNFPGRFSGRQFSNSRSEMNVSTLELGDSALYLCASSLTPDSNYGYTFGSGTRLTVV.

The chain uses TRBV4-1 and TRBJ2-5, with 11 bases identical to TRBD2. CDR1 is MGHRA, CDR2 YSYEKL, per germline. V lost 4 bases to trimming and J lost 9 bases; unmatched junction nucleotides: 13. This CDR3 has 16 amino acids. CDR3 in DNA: TGCGCCAGCAGCCGCTCCGGGACTAGCGGAGGGGCGGCCCAGTACTTC. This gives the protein CASSRSGTSGGAAQYF.

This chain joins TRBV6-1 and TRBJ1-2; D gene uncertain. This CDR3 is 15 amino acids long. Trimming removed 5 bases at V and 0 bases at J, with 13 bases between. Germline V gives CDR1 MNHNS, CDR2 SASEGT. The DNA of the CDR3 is TGTGCCAGCAGTTCGACCTCGTTAGCTAACTATGGCTACACCTTC. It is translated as CASSSTSLANYGYTF.

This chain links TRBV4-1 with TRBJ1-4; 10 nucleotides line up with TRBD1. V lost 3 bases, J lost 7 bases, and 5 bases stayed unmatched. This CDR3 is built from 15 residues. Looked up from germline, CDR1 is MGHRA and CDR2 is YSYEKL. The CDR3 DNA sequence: TGCGCCAGCAGCCAGGGGGACAGGGGATCTGAAAAACTGTTTTTT. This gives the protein CASSQGDRGSEKLFF.

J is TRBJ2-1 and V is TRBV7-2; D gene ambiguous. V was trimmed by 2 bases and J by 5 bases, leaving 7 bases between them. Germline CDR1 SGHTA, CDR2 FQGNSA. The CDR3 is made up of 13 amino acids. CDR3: CASSLNRNNEQFF. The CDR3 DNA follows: TGTGCCAGCAGCTTAAACCGAAACAATGAGCAGTTCTTC.

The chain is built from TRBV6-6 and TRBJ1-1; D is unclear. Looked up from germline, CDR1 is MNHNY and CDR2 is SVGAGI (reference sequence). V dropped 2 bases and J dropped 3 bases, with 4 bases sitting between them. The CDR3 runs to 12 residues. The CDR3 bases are TGTGCCAGCAGTTACGGTTACACTGAAGCTTTCTTT. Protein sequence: CASSYGYTEAFF.

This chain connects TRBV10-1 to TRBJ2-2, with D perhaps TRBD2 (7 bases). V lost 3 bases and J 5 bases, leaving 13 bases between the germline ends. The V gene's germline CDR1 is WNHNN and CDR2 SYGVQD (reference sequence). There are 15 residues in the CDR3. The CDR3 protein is CASSEGGVETGELFF. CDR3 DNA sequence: TGCGCCAGCAGTGAAGGGGGGGTCGAGACCGGGGAGCTGTTTTTT.

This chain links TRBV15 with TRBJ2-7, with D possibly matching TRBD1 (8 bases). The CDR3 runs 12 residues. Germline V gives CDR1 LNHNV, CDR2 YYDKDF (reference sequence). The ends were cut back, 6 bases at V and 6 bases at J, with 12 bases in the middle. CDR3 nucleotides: TGTGCCACCAGTACAGGGGGGGGCGAGCAGTACTTC. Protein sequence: CATSTGGGEQYF.

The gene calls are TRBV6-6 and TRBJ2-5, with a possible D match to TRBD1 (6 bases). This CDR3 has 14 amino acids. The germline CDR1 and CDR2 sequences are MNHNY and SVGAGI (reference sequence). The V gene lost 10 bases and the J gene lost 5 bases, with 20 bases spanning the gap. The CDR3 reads CANLLQGNGETQYF. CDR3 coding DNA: TGTGCCAACTTATTACAGGGAAACGGGGAGACCCAGTACTTC.